Described below is a single T cell receptor beta chain sequence and its context. No antigen is known for it. These data come from a study of siplizumab effects on memory and regulatory T cells. General study results and limits: Sequences that were alloreactive and traceable to unstimulated CD4+ memory cells were significantly reduced by siplizumab. Of the proliferating CD4+ or CD8+ clones, roughly 75-97% lacked a naive or memory phenotype that could be assigned. The apparent diversity of naive T cells exceeded that of memory cells, and naive T cells seemed to make a major contribution to the alloresponse. Mean Treg-derived proportions of mappable alloreactive CD4+ clones were roughly 69% for siplizumab and roughly 27% for controls.

Method: immunoSEQ multiplex PCR; TCRdb's copy keeps in-frame clones and lacks some. The sample lists about 99,000 clones; over 90% were seen once. CDR3 length: 11 amino acids. Trimming cost V 3 bases and J 9 bases, with 8 bases left between them. The germline CDR1 and CDR2 sequences are LNHNV and YYDKDF (reference sequence). Sequencing was carried out using Tregs sorted from blood. The V call is TRBV15, the J call TRBJ1-2, with D hard to call. This sequence originates from a human donor in good health. The CDR3 DNA follows: TGTGCCACCAGCAGGGATTCTCGCTACACCTTC. Its protein is CATSRDSRYTF.